This T cell receptor (beta chain) was profiled in a study of T cell responses to AZD1222 COVID-19 vaccine. Between the trimmed V and J ends, which lost 2 bases and 2 bases, there was a span of 10 bases. Germline V lookup: CDR1 MNHEY, CDR2 SVGEGT. The CDR3 length is 15 residues. As regards this clone: The antigen remains undetermined.

Using immunoSEQ multiplex PCR, the repertoire was profiled, and TCRdb retains in-frame clones only, with some absent. The table lists about 130,000 clones, 92% of them singletons. Study-wide points: CD4 TCRs associated with vaccination spanned spike, dominating at 160-218 and 743-854.

V gene TRBV6-2 or TRBV6-3 combines with J gene TRBJ1-5; a weak D match, TRBD1 (5 bases). Material: peripheral blood, obtained 28 days after the second AZD1222 dose. This clonotype was obtained from an adult who received the AZD1222 COVID-19 vaccine. The CDR3, as DNA: TGTGCCAGCAGTTACCAGGGAAAGGGCAATCAGCCCCAGCATTTT. Its translation: CASSYQGKGNQPQHF.